One sample yielded the 27 T cell receptor beta chains listed below, sequenced in a study of T cells in Graves' hyperthyroidism and ophthalmopathy. Amplification yielded TCR beta CDR3 regions, with RNA transcripts as the source. TCR CDR3 regions were first amplified by RT-PCR with HTBI primers. TCRdb processed the multiplex PCR reads anew with MiXCR; each CDR3 protein has one entry. Among 500,000 to 600,000 distinct CDR3 sequences, roughly 46% were seen once, and the ten largest hold around 7.7%. The source material was peripheral blood or thyroid tissue (not recorded which). The receptors here all came from a woman younger than 35 with Graves' hyperthyroidism.

CDR3: CASNEVRGLVAQYF. The CDR3 DNA reads TGTGCCAGCAATGAGGTCAGGGGATTGGTGGCCCAGTACTTC. The V and J genes are TRBV6-6 and TRBJ2-5; D possibly corresponds to TRBD1 (6 bases). The CDR3 loop spans 14 amino acids. The germline gives CDR1 MNHNY, CDR2 SVGAGI (reference sequence). The germline V and J ends were trimmed by 7 bases and 9 bases, with 21 bases remaining between them.

Ten or more counts support this clonotype. The chain carries TRBV27 and TRBJ2-3, with 7 bases that match TRBD2. Trimming took 2 bases from V and 1 from J; bases not matched to a gene: 3. Germline-derived CDR1 and CDR2 are MNHEY and SMNVEV (reference sequence). The CDR3 covers 15 residues. Here the CDR3 reads CASSLSTSGTDTQYF. DNA of the CDR3: TGTGCCAGCAGTTTAAGTACTAGCGGCACAGATACGCAGTATTTT.

V is TRBV6-1 and J is TRBJ2-5; D unclear. This CDR3 has 9 residues. Germline V gene data show CDR1 as MNHNS and CDR2 as SASEGT. The V end lost 2 bases, the J end lost 13 bases, and 5 bases lay between the germline ends. CDR3 in amino acids: CASSESLYF. The DNA of the CDR3 is TGTGCCAGCAGTGAATCCCTGTACTTC.

This clonotype has a count of ten or more. The V and J genes are TRBV10-3 and TRBJ1-5; D perhaps matches TRBD1 (5 bases). The V end was cut by 1 base, the J end by 5 bases, with 12 bases between. The CDR3 contains 15 residues. Per germline, CDR1 ENHRY and CDR2 SYGVKD. The CDR3 here is CAISEYGGSYQPQHF. The CDR3 coding sequence is TGTGCCATCAGTGAGTACGGGGGTTCTTATCAGCCCCAGCATTTT.

V usage is TRBV7-2 and J usage is TRBJ2-5; tentative D call: TRBD2 (5 bases). The CDR3 length is 17 residues. V lost 0 bases to trimming and J lost 8 bases, with 22 bases between them. Germline CDR1 is SGHTA and CDR2 is FQGNSA. CDR3 sequence reads: CASSLAPGGYTGETQYF. DNA for the CDR3: TGTGCCAGCAGCTTAGCGCCCGGAGGTTACACCGGGGAAACCCAGTACTTC.

This clonotype was seen more than once but under ten times. This chain joins TRBV6-4 and TRBJ1-2; unclear D gene. The CDR3 covers 17 residues. Germline-derived CDR1 and CDR2 are MRHNA and SNTAGT. The V and J ends lost 1 base and 0 bases respectively, with 15 bases between them. The CDR3 DNA reads TGTGCCAGCAGTGACTATGGTTGGGGAGAAGCTAACTATGGCTACACCTTC. This sequence encodes CASSDYGWGEANYGYTF.

This clonotype was counted between two and nine times. The chain employs TRBV20-1 and TRBJ2-2; D unclear. This CDR3 is 13 amino acids long. CDR1 and CDR2 from the germline V gene are DFQATT and SNEGSKA (reference sequence). Here the CDR3 DNA reads TGCAGCGTTGTTGGACCTAACACCGGGGAGCTGTTTTTT. Protein product: CSVVGPNTGELFF.

At least ten counts were recorded for this clonotype. The rearrangement links TRBV15 to TRBJ1-5; D is undetermined. The germline V gene encodes CDR1 LNHNV and CDR2 YYDKDF (reference sequence). Between the trimmed V and J ends, which lost 0 bases and 0 bases, there was a span of 3 bases. The CDR3 contains 14 residues. The CDR3 DNA reads as TGTGCCACCAGCAGAGATCATAGCAATCAGCCCCAGCATTTT. It specifies CATSRDHSNQPQHF.

The chain has TRBV19 and TRBJ1-1; D unclear. Germline V lookup: CDR1 LNHDA, CDR2 SQIVND (reference sequence). The CDR3 is made up of 13 amino acids. V lost 4 bases to trimming and J lost 8 bases, with 14 bases between them. DNA of the CDR3: TGTGCCAGTAGTACAGACAAGGGCCGGGAAGCTTTCTTT. Protein sequence: CASSTDKGREAFF.

This rearrangement joins TRBV18 to TRBJ1-2; D perhaps matches TRBD1 (6 bases). CDR1 and CDR2 from the germline V gene are KGHSH and LQKENI. The V end lost 0 bases, the J end lost 4 bases, and 9 bases lay between the germline ends. This CDR3 spans 14 amino acids. The CDR3 protein is CASSPPQGSYGYTF. The DNA for the CDR3 is TGTGCCAGCTCACCACCGCAGGGGTCCTATGGCTACACCTTC.

The gene calls are TRBV6-7 and TRBJ2-5, with 10 bases that match TRBD2. TRBV6-7 is classed as an ORF, of uncertain function. The junction had 14 bases not matched to a gene; V was cut back by 7 bases and J by 3 bases. The CDR3 has 17 residues. The CDR3 loop reads CASTTKREGRIEETQYF. CDR3 sequence (DNA): TGTGCCAGCACCACAAAGCGGGAGGGCCGGATAGAAGAGACCCAGTACTTC.

This clonotype was recorded many times. The rearrangement uses TRBV12-3 or TRBV12-4 and TRBJ1-4; D is uncertain. CDR3 length: 16 residues. Trimming pared 6 bases from V and 0 bases from J, leaving 14 bases between. CDR3 region: CASRSSWSTTNEKLFF. In DNA form, the CDR3 reads TGTGCCAGCAGATCCTCATGGTCGACAACTAATGAAAAACTGTTTTTT.

J is TRBJ2-5 and V is TRBV2; TRBD2 might be the D (5 bases). The CDR3 sequence is 10 residues long. The germline V gene encodes CDR1 SNHLY and CDR2 FYNNEI. V was shortened by 7 bases and J by 12 bases, with 12 bases between the two germline ends. CDR3 sequence: CASTAEAEYF. CDR3 in DNA: TGTGCCAGCACTGCGGAGGCCGAGTACTTC.

This clonotype was seen repeatedly, ten times or more. This rearrangement joins TRBV5-1 to TRBJ1-1; no definite D call. The CDR3 is 13 amino acids. The V end was cut by 0 bases, the J end by 5 bases, with 8 bases between. From germline, CDR1 is SGHRS and CDR2 YFSETQ. The CDR3 loop reads CASSLVGITEAFF. As DNA, the CDR3 is TGCGCCAGCAGCTTGGTGGGTATAACTGAAGCTTTCTTT.

This clonotype was observed at least ten times. The genes are TRBV4-1 and TRBJ2-7; a weak D match, TRBD2 (6 bases). The CDR3 is made up of 14 amino acids. The ends were cut back, 0 bases at V and 4 bases at J, with 10 bases in the middle. The germline CDR1 and CDR2 sequences are MGHRA and YSYEKL. CDR3 DNA sequence: TGCGCCAGCAGCCAAGACGCGGGGCCTTACGAGCAGTACTTC. Its translation is CASSQDAGPYEQYF.

This clonotype was observed many times. This rearrangement joins TRBV6-6 to TRBJ1-5; D not resolved. Germline V gene data show CDR1 as MNHNY and CDR2 as SVGAGI (reference sequence). The CDR3 runs 13 residues. Trimming shortened V by 3 bases and J by 3 bases, and 6 bases separated the two germline ends. The CDR3 here is CASSYTVNQPQHF. The CDR3 DNA reads TGTGCCAGCAGTTATACGGTCAATCAGCCCCAGCATTTT.

This clonotype was detected many times. J is TRBJ1-1 and V is TRBV9; D call uncertain. This CDR3 is built from 13 residues. Trimming cost V 3 bases and J 2 bases, with 8 bases left between them. In germline, CDR1 is SGDLS, CDR2 YYNGEE. CDR3 DNA: TGTGCCAGCAGCGCCGCAGGAAACACTGAAGCTTTCTTT. Encoded protein: CASSAAGNTEAFF.

The genes are TRBV29-1 and TRBJ1-2, with TRBD1 matching 9 bases. The trim removed 6 bases at V and 6 bases at J, leaving 8 bases unmatched. This CDR3 has 13 residues. Germline V CDR1 and CDR2: SQVTM, ANQGSEA. CDR3 nucleotides: TGCAGCGTAGCTACAGGGGGCGCGAATGGCTACACCTTC. Translation gives CSVATGGANGYTF.

The chain employs TRBV7-6 and TRBJ1-1; possibly TRBD1 for D (6 bases). From germline, CDR1 is SGHVS and CDR2 FNYEAQ. The CDR3 is 12 residues long. The ends were cut back, 5 bases at V and 7 bases at J, with 11 bases in the middle. The chain's CDR3 is CASSPGDNEAFF. DNA for the CDR3: TGTGCCAGCAGCCCCGGGGACAATGAAGCTTTCTTT.

The chain carries TRBV7-9 and TRBJ1-2; D is ambiguous. With 1 base removed from V and 8 bases from J, the gap between germline ends came to 14 bases. The CDR3 consists of 14 residues. Looked up from germline, CDR1 is SEHNR and CDR2 is FQNEAQ (reference sequence). CDR3 in amino acids: CASSLDGIVLGYTF. The CDR3 DNA reads as TGTGCCAGCAGCTTAGACGGGATCGTGCTCGGCTACACCTTC.

This clonotype has at least ten counts. The chain carries TRBV10-1 and TRBJ2-2; the match to TRBD2 covers 9 bases. Per germline, CDR1 WNHNN and CDR2 SYGVQD (reference sequence). V dropped 3 bases and J dropped 6; count of bases not matched to a gene: 2. The CDR3 covers 14 residues. The CDR3 nucleotides are TGCGCCAGCAGTGAACAGCGGGAGGCCGGGGAGCTGTTTTTT. This gives the protein CASSEQREAGELFF.

This clonotype occurred many times. The chain has TRBV10-2 and TRBJ1-1; D gene unclear. The ends were cut back, 8 bases at V and 8 bases at J, with 15 bases in the middle. The CDR3 has 12 residues. Germline V lookup: CDR1 WSHSY, CDR2 SAAADI. Here the CDR3 DNA reads TGCGCCAGCTCCGACGGGTTTGGGGAAGCTTTCTTT. As protein: CASSDGFGEAFF.

This chain's CDR3 is CSVPAGPNTF. CDR3 sequence (DNA): TGCAGCGTTCCGGCAGGCCCGAACACCTTC. This rearrangement joins TRBV29-1 to TRBJ1-2; D is uncertain. CDR3 size: 10 residues. Germline V CDR1 and CDR2: SQVTM, ANQGSEA. The V gene lost 5 bases and the J gene lost 12 bases, with 13 bases spanning the gap.

This clonotype was detected many times. The chain carries TRBV6-1 and TRBJ1-2; D remains ambiguous. V lost 1 base, J lost 4 bases, and 7 bases lay in between. Germline V gene data show CDR1 as MNHNS and CDR2 as SASEGT. The CDR3 consists of 13 residues. The CDR3 spells CASSEVIAYGYTF. CDR3 nucleotide sequence: TGTGCCAGCAGTGAAGTGATAGCCTATGGCTACACCTTC.

There are many counts of this clonotype. The chain links TRBV7-9 to TRBJ1-5; D call uncertain. CDR3 length: 14 residues. The germline gives CDR1 SEHNR, CDR2 FQNEAQ (reference sequence). V lost 4 bases to trimming and J lost 3 bases, with 10 bases between them. CDR3 DNA: TGTGCCAGCAGCTCCGGACGGGTCAATCAGCCCCAGCATTTT. Protein sequence: CASSSGRVNQPQHF. Looking up the rest from reference TRBV7-9 and TRBJ1-5 gives the full variable domain: DTGVSQNPRHKITKRGQNVTFRCDPISEHNRLYWYRQTLGQGPEFLTYFQNEAQLEKSRLLSDRFSAERPKGSFSTLEIQRTEQGDSAMYLCASSSGRVNQPQHFGDGTRLSIL.

This clonotype was recorded at least ten times. The chain is built from TRBV24-1 and TRBJ2-6, with 9 bases fitting TRBD1. Trimming took 4 bases from V and 4 from J; bases not matched to a gene: 16. The CDR3 is 20 amino acids. The germline V gene encodes CDR1 KGHDR and CDR2 SFDVKD. CDR3 coding DNA: TGTGCCACCAGTGACCCACGCCGGGGGACAGGGATCTCCGGGGCCAACGTCCTGACTTTC. Translating gives CATSDPRRGTGISGANVLTF.

This sequence joins TRBV10-2 and TRBJ1-5; a weak D match, TRBD1 (5 bases). V lost 3 bases, J lost 3 bases, and 6 bases lay in between. Germline loops: CDR1 WSHSY, CDR2 SAAADI. This CDR3 has 13 residues. CDR3 sequence (DNA): TGCGCCAGCAGTGACAGGGCCAATCAGCCCCAGCATTTT. This sequence encodes CASSDRANQPQHF.